The TCR beta chain under discussion was sequenced for a study of patients and donors after allogeneic stem cell transplantation. The CDR3 spans 15 residues. TCRdb re-derived calls from the RT-PCR reads in MiXCR, one entry per CDR3 protein. The sample holds roughly 230,000 distinct CDR3 sequences; 13% to 15% are singletons and the top ten take approximately 10%. The chain combines TRBV21-1 with TRBJ2-4. TRBV21-1 counts as a pseudogene. Sequencing was done on a sample of blood, either unsorted or a sorted T cell fraction (not recorded which). This TCR came from a human donor who was either an allogeneic HSCT recipient or a stem cell or donor lymphocyte infusion donor (not recorded which). It is not recorded whose cells these are; they may come from a transplant donor. This CDR3 is CASSKAGLGKNIQYF. CDR3 coding DNA: TGTGCCAGCAGCAAAGCAGGGCTGGGCAAAAACATTCAGTACTTC.